Listed here are 19 T cell receptor beta chains from one sample, sequenced in a study of T cells in Graves' hyperthyroidism and ophthalmopathy. Amplified regions were TCR beta CDR3 sequences from RNA transcripts. The TCR CDR3 first-round RT-PCR relied on the HTBI primer set. TCRdb itself ran the multiplex PCR reads through MiXCR, one entry per CDR3 protein. Of hundreds of thousands of distinct CDR3 sequences in the sample, approximately 15% were seen once. The sample comprised blood. These TCRs come from a woman aged 45-60 years with Graves' ophthalmopathy.

This clonotype has ten or more counts. The genes are TRBV7-2 and TRBJ2-4; 7 positions match TRBD1. Germline V lookup: CDR1 SGHTA, CDR2 FQGNSA. V was clipped by 5 bases and J by 3 bases; unmatched bases: 19. The CDR3 covers 19 residues. The CDR3 here is CASSPLGTVGIGDKNIQYF. The CDR3 nucleotides read TGTGCCAGCAGCCCCCTGGGGACAGTCGGAATTGGGGACAAAAACATTCAGTACTTC.

This clonotype was counted once. The gene calls are TRBV6-2 or TRBV6-3 and TRBJ2-4; tentatively, D is TRBD1 (6 bases). There are 18 residues in the CDR3. Germline loops: CDR1 MNHEY, CDR2 SVGEGT. The V and J ends lost 2 bases and 0 bases respectively, with 17 bases between them. CDR3 DNA sequence: TGTGCCAGCAGTTACCCTAGAGACAGGCCGTTAGCCAAAAACATTCAGTACTTC. Translated, it gives CASSYPRDRPLAKNIQYF.

This clonotype was detected only a few times. This chain uses TRBV4-3 with TRBJ1-5; a possible D gene is TRBD1 (5 bases). CDR3 length: 17 amino acids. Trimming pared 4 bases from V and 0 bases from J, leaving 16 bases between. The germline V gene has CDR1 LGHNA and CDR2 YSLEER. CDR3 sequence reads: CASSPDRQPHSNQPQHF. The CDR3 DNA reads as TGCGCCAGCAGCCCTGACCGACAGCCTCATAGCAATCAGCCCCAGCATTTT.

This clonotype has a count of ten or more. The V call is TRBV5-1, the J call TRBJ2-7; perhaps TRBD2 as D (7 bases). The CDR3 totals 16 residues. CDR1 is SGHRS and CDR2 is YFSETQ in the germline V gene. Between the trimmed V and J ends, which lost 0 bases and 6 bases, there was a span of 19 bases. The CDR3 sequence: CASSLARGRALGEQYF. The CDR3 coding sequence is TGCGCCAGCAGCTTGGCAAGGGGGAGGGCCCTCGGCGAGCAGTACTTC.

This clonotype was counted many times. The gene calls are TRBV11-2 and TRBJ1-1; unclear D gene. CDR1 and CDR2 (germline): SGHAT, FQNNGV. The CDR3 consists of 13 residues. Trimming stripped 5 bases from V and 1 base from J, with 8 bases between. CDR3 coding DNA: TGTGCCAGCAGCGCAAATCCGAACACTGAAGCTTTCTTT. Protein: CASSANPNTEAFF.

The gene calls are TRBV30 and TRBJ2-2, with no clear D. Germline CDR1 reads GTSNPN; CDR2 reads SVGIG (reference sequence). CDR3 length equals 12 residues. Trimming removed 1 base at V and 6 bases at J, with 6 bases between. DNA for the CDR3: TGTGCCTGGAGTGGATTTTCCGGGGAGCTGTTTTTT. Translated, it gives CAWSGFSGELFF.

This clonotype was counted many times. The chain couples TRBV7-9 to TRBJ1-2; possibly TRBD1 for D (5 bases). Looked up from germline, CDR1 is SEHNR and CDR2 is FQNEAQ (reference sequence). This CDR3 has 14 residues. Trimming removed 7 bases from V and 4 bases from J, with 16 bases in between. CDR3 residues: CASTRDGPSYGYTF. Here the CDR3 DNA reads TGTGCCAGCACCCGGGACGGCCCTTCCTATGGCTACACCTTC.

The rearrangement uses TRBV24-1 and TRBJ2-7, with TRBD2 identical over 8 bases. The germline gives CDR1 KGHDR, CDR2 SFDVKD. The CDR3 extends over 12 amino acids. J lost 5 bases, V lost 7 bases, and 3 bases had no gene match. The CDR3 DNA follows: TGTGCCACCAGGGGACTAGGACACGAGCAGTACTTC. Amino acid sequence: CATRGLGHEQYF.

The table lists this clonotype with a few counts. The chain recombines TRBV27 with TRBJ2-7; possibly TRBD1 for D (5 bases). The CDR3 covers 14 residues. Per germline, CDR1 MNHEY and CDR2 SMNVEV (reference sequence). Between the trimmed V and J ends, which lost 7 bases and 3 bases, there was a span of 16 bases. CDR3 residues: CASKSVQANYEQYF. The CDR3 DNA is TGTGCCAGCAAAAGCGTACAGGCTAACTACGAGCAGTACTTC.

This clonotype was seen ten or more times. V is TRBV20-1 and J is TRBJ2-2; tentatively, D is TRBD2 (5 bases). V lost 8 bases and J lost 4, with 11 bases in between. The CDR3 is 12 amino acids. From germline, CDR1 is DFQATT and CDR2 SNEGSKA (reference sequence). Written as DNA, the CDR3 is TGCAGTATGACACGGGGCACCGGGGAGCTGTTTTTT. Its protein is CSMTRGTGELFF.

This clonotype came up many times. The genes are TRBV29-1 and TRBJ2-7, with 7 bases that match TRBD1. CDR1 and CDR2 (germline): SQVTM, ANQGSEA. The CDR3 consists of 14 residues. Trimming took 3 bases from V and 0 from J; bases not matched to a gene: 5. CDR3 DNA sequence: TGCAGCGTTGAGAGACAGGGCAGCTCCTACGAGCAGTACTTC. Translating it yields CSVERQGSSYEQYF.

On this clonotype: One end of the junction fails to match germline, which may point to a read error. V usage is TRBV7-6 and J usage is TRBJ2-1; D is ambiguous. Germline loops: CDR1 SGHVS, CDR2 FNYEAQ. The CDR3 has 15 amino acids. CDR3 coding DNA: TGTACCAGCAGCTTAACCGGTGGCTCCTACAATGAGCAGTTCTTC. It specifies CTSSLTGGSYNEQFF.

The chain couples TRBV7-6 to TRBJ2-3; TRBD1 matches 7 bases. The length of the CDR3 is 16 residues. Germline loops: CDR1 SGHVS, CDR2 FNYEAQ. Trimming at V came to 5 bases and at J to 7 bases, leaving 15 bases not matched to a gene. CDR3 region: CASSESPGTVANTQYF. CDR3 DNA sequence: TGTGCCAGCAGCGAATCCCCCGGGACAGTGGCCAATACGCAGTATTTT.

There are many counts of this clonotype. V usage is TRBV3-1 and J usage is TRBJ1-6; TRBD1 might be the D (5 bases). In germline, CDR1 is LGHDT, CDR2 YNNKEL (reference sequence). The CDR3 consists of 15 residues. The germline V and J ends were trimmed by 1 base and 9 bases, with 13 bases remaining between them. DNA of the CDR3: TGTGCCAGCAGCCAAGTTATGGCAGGGCTTTCACCCCTCCACTTT. Its protein is CASSQVMAGLSPLHF.

The genes are TRBV7-3 and TRBJ2-1; TRBD2 might be the D (5 bases). The V and J ends lost 7 bases and 9 bases respectively, with 13 bases between them. CDR1 is SGHTA and CDR2 is FQGTGA in the germline V gene. The CDR3 runs to 12 residues. CDR3 region: CASKKGEGEQFF. In DNA, the CDR3 is TGTGCCAGCAAAAAGGGAGAGGGTGAGCAGTTCTTC.

This rearrangement joins TRBV5-8 to TRBJ2-1; the D is unclear. The CDR3 is 13 residues long. CDR1 and CDR2 (germline): SGHTS, YDEGEE. V was pared by 5 bases and J by 12 bases, with 18 bases between. This CDR3 is CASSFQAPDGQFF. CDR3 coding DNA: TGTGCCAGCAGTTTTCAGGCTCCGGATGGGCAGTTCTTC.

The sample holds a few counts of this clonotype. The V and J genes are TRBV4-1 and TRBJ2-7; 8 positions agree with TRBD2. There are 14 residues in the CDR3. Germline CDR1 reads MGHRA; CDR2 reads YSYEKL. The ends lost 4 bases at V and 5 bases at J; junction bases unmatched: 7. CDR3 DNA sequence: TGCGCCAGCAGCCCGAAGCGGGAGAGTGACGAGCAGTACTTC. Translation gives CASSPKRESDEQYF.

The chain combines TRBV2 with TRBJ2-7; 13 bases agree with TRBD2. The germline CDR1 and CDR2 sequences are SNHLY and FYNNEI. This CDR3 comprises 14 residues. With 6 bases clipped from V and 6 bases from J, the junction kept 5 bases outside the gene matches. CDR3 DNA: TGTGCCAGCAGGACTAGCGGGAGGACGGTCGAGCAGTACTTC. It translates to CASRTSGRTVEQYF.

There are many counts of this clonotype. V gene TRBV11-2 combines with J gene TRBJ2-1, with 9 bases matching TRBD2. Losses at the gene ends were 7 bases for V and 5 bases for J; bases not matched to a gene: 3. Germline V gene data show CDR1 as SGHAT and CDR2 as FQNNGV. The CDR3 contains 13 residues. The CDR3 bases are TGTGCCAGCATAAGACTAGCGGACAATGAGCAGTTCTTC. Its protein is CASIRLADNEQFF.